The rows below give T cell receptor beta chains drawn from one sample of a study of cytomegalovirus exposure and HLA in healthy donors. The protocol was immunoSEQ multiplex PCR, while the TCRdb copy is restricted to in-frame clones and leaves out a portion. Among 45,000 to 65,000 clones listed, 70% to 85% were seen once. The sequenced sample consisted of PBMCs. The receptors come from a man aged 30 to 39 in good health and CMV-seronegative. Each CDR3 is given with its conserved first and last residue. The D gene is left open where the match is weak. The listing skips clone size in some rows; elsewhere it reads once, few, many or a size class.

j_call: TRBJ2-3
d_call: TRBD2
clone_size: .
v_call: TRBV27
cdr3_nt: TGTGCCAGCAGCCCCCGGGCGGGAGCTACAGATACGCAGTATTTT
cdr3_aa: CASSPRAGATDTQYF

j_call: TRBJ2-7
d_call: TRBD1
clone_size: .
v_call: TRBV28
cdr3_nt: TGTGCCAGCAGTCTCCGACAGGGGAATGAGTACTTC
cdr3_aa: CASSLRQGNEYF

j_call: TRBJ2-7
d_call: .
clone_size: .
v_call: TRBV18
cdr3_nt: TGTGCCAGCTCACTAATTTCAGGGAAGGGGGAGCAGTACTTC
cdr3_aa: CASSLISGKGEQYF

j_call: TRBJ2-7
d_call: TRBD2
clone_size: .
v_call: TRBV4-2
cdr3_nt: TGTGCCAGCAGCCAAGCGGCTAGCGGTAGTGGGTCCTACGAGCAGTACTTC
cdr3_aa: CASSQAASGSGSYEQYF

j_call: TRBJ1-4
d_call: .
clone_size: .
v_call: TRBV9
cdr3_nt: TGTGCCAGCAGCGTAGCCGCAGGGGTAGGTGAAAAACTGTTTTTT
cdr3_aa: CASSVAAGVGEKLFF

j_call: TRBJ1-4
d_call: TRBD1
clone_size: few
v_call: TRBV19
cdr3_nt: TGTGCCAGTAGTAGGACAGGGATAAATGAAAAACTGTTTTTT
cdr3_aa: CASSRTGINEKLFF

j_call: TRBJ2-1
d_call: TRBD2
clone_size: .
v_call: TRBV5-4
cdr3_nt: TGTGCCAGCAGCTTGGGAAGGGACCGCGGGGGGGCTGATGAGCAGTTCTTC
cdr3_aa: CASSLGRDRGGADEQFF

j_call: TRBJ2-7
d_call: .
clone_size: .
v_call: TRBV19
cdr3_nt: TGTGCCAGTAGTACAACTAGATCCCTCGAGCAGTACTTC
cdr3_aa: CASSTTRSLEQYF

j_call: TRBJ2-1
d_call: TRBD2
clone_size: .
v_call: TRBV28
cdr3_nt: TGTGTCACAATGAGCGGGGGGGCGGGGTACAATGAGCAGTTCTTC
cdr3_aa: CVTMSGGAGYNEQFF

j_call: TRBJ1-1
d_call: .
clone_size: .
v_call: TRBV10-3
cdr3_nt: TGTGCCATCCGGGAGCGGGCGGTGAACACTGAAGCTTTCTTT
cdr3_aa: CAIRERAVNTEAFF

j_call: TRBJ2-7
d_call: .
clone_size: .
v_call: TRBV15
cdr3_nt: TGTGCCACCAGCAGAGATACGGGTCCCTACGAGCAGTACTTC
cdr3_aa: CATSRDTGPYEQYF

j_call: TRBJ2-2
d_call: TRBD1
clone_size: few
v_call: TRBV18
cdr3_nt: TGTGCCAGCTCACCAGAAACAGGGGTTGCGAACACCGGGGAGCTGTTTTTT
cdr3_aa: CASSPETGVANTGELFF

j_call: TRBJ2-5
d_call: TRBD2
clone_size: .
v_call: TRBV6-6
cdr3_nt: TGTGCCAGCAGTGGACTAGCGGGGTTCCAAGAGACCCAGTACTTC
cdr3_aa: CASSGLAGFQETQYF

j_call: TRBJ2-7
d_call: .
clone_size: few
v_call: TRBV10-3
cdr3_nt: TGTGCCATCGCGCGGGCTGGCGAGCAGTACTTC
cdr3_aa: CAIARAGEQYF

j_call: TRBJ1-6
d_call: .
clone_size: .
v_call: TRBV27
cdr3_nt: TGTGCCAGCAGCTCACGTAACACAGGTCTAAATTCACCCCTCCACTTT
cdr3_aa: CASSSRNTGLNSPLHF

j_call: TRBJ2-3
d_call: TRBD2
clone_size: .
v_call: TRBV6-5
cdr3_nt: TGTGCCAGCAGCCTAGCGGGGGGGCCAGATACGCAGTATTTT
cdr3_aa: CASSLAGGPDTQYF

j_call: TRBJ2-7
d_call: TRBD1
clone_size: .
v_call: TRBV5-1
cdr3_nt: TGCGCCAGCAGCTCGACAGGGTACCCCTACGAGCAGTACTTC
cdr3_aa: CASSSTGYPYEQYF

j_call: TRBJ1-6
d_call: TRBD1
clone_size: .
v_call: TRBV6-1
cdr3_nt: TGTGCCAGCAGTCCACTAGACAGGGGTAATTCACCCCTCCACTTT
cdr3_aa: CASSPLDRGNSPLHF

j_call: TRBJ2-7
d_call: .
clone_size: .
v_call: TRBV28
cdr3_nt: TGTGCCAGCAGTCCGAGACAGGCGAAAAGGAGCTCCTACGAGCAGTACTTC
cdr3_aa: CASSPRQAKRSSYEQYF

j_call: TRBJ1-2
d_call: .
clone_size: .
v_call: TRBV6-5
cdr3_nt: TGTGCCAGCAGTTACCTGAGGGCCGAGCTCCCATATGGCTACACCTTC
cdr3_aa: CASSYLRAELPYGYTF

j_call: TRBJ2-5
d_call: TRBD2
clone_size: .
v_call: TRBV23-1
cdr3_nt: TGCGCCAGCAGGCGATCCTGGGGGGGGGAGCAAGAGACCCAGTACTTC
cdr3_aa: CASRRSWGGEQETQYF

j_call: TRBJ1-5
d_call: .
clone_size: .
v_call: TRBV16
cdr3_nt: TGTGCCAGCAGCCAATCGACAGACACTAGCAATCAGCCCCAGCATTTT
cdr3_aa: CASSQSTDTSNQPQHF